Below, 14 T cell receptor beta chains from the same sample are listed, as sequenced in a study of early T cells in non-severe SARS-CoV-2 infection. TCRdb reanalysed the 5' RACE reads using MiXCR and keeps one entry per CDR3 protein. The sample includes 50,000 to 65,000 distinct CDR3 sequences, about 17% of them seen just once. The input for sequencing was whole blood, taken at baseline. These receptors all stem from an adult who was a healthcare worker with PCR-confirmed SARS-CoV-2 infection or an uninfected control (not recorded which).

The rearrangement uses TRBV2 and TRBJ2-5; 9 bases agree with TRBD1. The CDR3 covers 15 residues. V lost 6 bases and J lost 5; bases outside the gene matches: 10. Germline V gene data show CDR1 as SNHLY and CDR2 as FYNNEI. CDR3 residues: CASRVDRGRGETQYF. The DNA for the CDR3 is TGTGCCAGCAGGGTAGACAGGGGGAGAGGCGAGACCCAGTACTTC.

This clonotype was detected only a few times. The chain employs TRBV12-3 or TRBV12-4 and TRBJ2-2; 7 nucleotides line up with TRBD2. The V segment lost 6 bases and the J segment 6 bases; nucleotides outside the gene matches: 1. This CDR3 spans 12 amino acids. CDR3 bases: TGTGCCAGCAGGGGGGGGTCCGGGGAGCTGTTTTTT. It translates to CASRGGSGELFF.

V gene TRBV7-6 combines with J gene TRBJ1-1; D call uncertain. CDR1 and CDR2 (germline): SGHVS, FNYEAQ. V gave up 2 bases and J gave up 1 base, with 8 bases separating them. The CDR3 is 14 amino acids. CDR3 sequence: CASSLRQTNTEAFF. DNA for the CDR3: TGTGCCAGCAGCTTACGCCAGACGAACACTGAAGCTTTCTTT.

This clonotype has at least ten counts. The J gene is TRBJ2-1, the V gene TRBV9, with 8 bases lining up with TRBD2. CDR1 and CDR2 from the germline V gene are SGDLS and YYNGEE. V was pared by 0 bases and J by 3 bases, with 5 bases of the junction left unmatched. The CDR3 consists of 16 residues. The CDR3 reads CASSVGSSGDYNEQFF. In nucleotides, the CDR3 is TGTGCCAGCAGCGTAGGTAGTAGCGGGGACTACAATGAGCAGTTCTTC.

This clonotype was recorded many times. The chain employs TRBV7-9 and TRBJ2-5; no clear D gene. The germline V gene has CDR1 SEHNR and CDR2 FQNEAQ (reference sequence). CDR3 length: 12 residues. Trimming left V 5 bases short and J 4 bases short, with 8 bases between. The chain's CDR3 is CASSMTLETQYF. As DNA, the CDR3 is TGTGCCAGCAGCATGACCTTAGAGACCCAGTACTTC.

The chain has TRBV24-1 and TRBJ2-1; 7 bases match TRBD1. Germline V gene lookup returns CDR1 KGHDR and CDR2 SFDVKD. After removal of 5 bases from V and 7 bases from J, the junction contained 13 bases not matched to a gene. The CDR3 covers 16 residues. As DNA, the CDR3 is TGTGCCACCAGTGTAACGACAGGGTTTCTCACAAATGAGCAGTTCTTC. Its protein is CATSVTTGFLTNEQFF.

In its sample, this clonotype was seen a few times. V and J are TRBV27 and TRBJ1-5; D might be TRBD1 (6 bases). The CDR3 contains 15 residues. CDR1 is MNHEY, CDR2 SMNVEV, per germline (reference sequence). Trimming removed 0 bases at V and 7 bases at J, with 13 bases between. This chain's CDR3 is CASSLSMGAHQPQHF. CDR3 in DNA: TGTGCCAGCAGTTTATCGATGGGGGCACACCAGCCCCAGCATTTT.

This clonotype came up many times. The V and J genes are TRBV20-1 and TRBJ2-3; 9 bases map to TRBD1. V lost 3 bases to trimming and J lost 4 bases; unmatched junction nucleotides: 5. Germline CDR1 and CDR2: DFQATT and SNEGSKA (reference sequence). The CDR3 runs 14 residues. CDR3 coding DNA: TGCAGTGCTAGTTTCCGACAGGGGGCAGATACGCAGTATTTT. It translates to CSASFRQGADTQYF.

The chain is built from TRBV6-1 and TRBJ1-5; D not certain. The CDR3 spans 15 residues. Trimming shortened V by 3 bases and J by 0 bases, and 9 bases separated the two germline ends. Germline lookup yields CDR1 MNHNS and CDR2 SASEGT. The chain's CDR3 is CASSEVGDSNQPQHF. For the CDR3, the DNA is TGTGCCAGCAGTGAGGTAGGAGATAGCAATCAGCCCCAGCATTTT.

This rearrangement joins TRBV6-5 to TRBJ1-3, with 8 bases identical to TRBD1. V was clipped by 0 bases and J by 1 base; unmatched bases: 5. The CDR3 extends over 17 amino acids. Germline assignment: CDR1 MNHEY and CDR2 SVGAGI. CDR3 bases: TGTGCCAGCAGTTACTCGGACAGGGTGGGATCTGGAAACACCATATATTTT. It yields the protein CASSYSDRVGSGNTIYF.

This chain links TRBV28 with TRBJ2-5, with 8 positions matching TRBD2. V gave up 3 bases and J gave up 4 bases; unmatched junction bases: 7. CDR3 length equals 15 residues. Germline V gene lookup returns CDR1 MDHEN and CDR2 SYDVKM. The CDR3 reads CASSFPGGRRETQYF. The CDR3 nucleotides read TGTGCCAGCAGTTTCCCGGGGGGGCGGAGAGAGACCCAGTACTTC.

The gene calls are TRBV3-1 and TRBJ2-7; the match to TRBD2 covers 14 bases. The trim removed 5 bases at V and 5 bases at J, leaving 5 bases unmatched. Germline V lookup: CDR1 LGHDT, CDR2 YNNKEL (reference sequence). This CDR3 contains 15 residues. CDR3 coding DNA: TGTGCCAGCAGCATGGGACTAGCGGGAGTCCACGAGCAGTACTTC. Translated: CASSMGLAGVHEQYF.

The V and J genes are TRBV7-2 and TRBJ2-3; tentative D call: TRBD2 (6 bases). The length of the CDR3 is 15 residues. V was clipped by 1 base and J by 8 bases, with 16 bases between them. CDR1 SGHTA and CDR2 FQGNSA come from the germline V gene. The CDR3 sequence is CASSLGRRVGLTQYF. The DNA for the CDR3 is TGTGCCAGCAGCTTAGGAAGGAGGGTCGGACTTACGCAGTATTTT.

This clonotype was found a few times. The chain links TRBV2 to TRBJ1-1; TRBD1 might be the D (6 bases). The V gene lost 6 bases and the J gene lost 0 bases, with 14 bases spanning the gap. Per germline, CDR1 SNHLY and CDR2 FYNNEI. The CDR3 spans 15 residues. The CDR3 coding sequence is TGTGCCAGCAGCCGAAATGACAGGATGAACACTGAAGCTTTCTTT. Translated, it gives CASSRNDRMNTEAFF. Full variable domain (remainder filled in from reference TRBV2 and TRBJ1-1): EPEVTQTPSHQVTQMGQEVILRCVPISNHLYFYWYRQILGQKVEFLVSFYNNEISEKSEIFDDQFSVERPDGSNFTLKIRSTKLEDSAMYFCASSRNDRMNTEAFFGQGTRLTVV.